This T cell receptor beta chain was found in a study of blood T cell repertoires in COVID-19. The V and J ends lost 4 bases and 4 bases, in that order; junction bases with no gene match: 6. Germline V gives CDR1 LGHNT, CDR2 FRNRAP. CDR3 size: 14 residues. Sequencing used immunoSEQ multiplex PCR; TCRdb keeps in-frame clones, though not all of them. The data hold under 65,000 clones, with 87% observed a single time. The sequencing sample was made of peripheral blood. The chain uses TRBV12-5 and TRBJ2-5, with 7 bases aligning to TRBD2. This TCR derives from a man older than 75 in a cohort sampled during active COVID-19. CDR3 loop: CASGSRGGGETQYF. CDR3 coding DNA: TGTGCTAGTGGTTCACGAGGCGGGGGAGAGACCCAGTACTTC.